This T cell receptor (beta chain) is drawn from a study of shared clonotypes between healthy human individuals. Study overall: A donor's plate count was three for CD4 naive and three for CD4 memory; CD8 naive had two and CD8 memory one. Overall study results and limits: Donor scarcity curtailed the genetic and exposure-history diversity represented herein.

Sorted subsets were amplified in replicate PCRs using approximately 200 ng DNA, roughly 30,000 T cell genomes. The data were produced by immunoSEQ multiplex PCR, yet TCRdb's version contains in-frame clones alone and is incomplete. The sample contains over a million clones, roughly 96% of which appear only once. The V end lost 6 bases, the J end lost 4 bases, and 20 bases lay between the germline ends. Germline-derived CDR1 and CDR2 are SGHTA and FQGNSA. This CDR3 is 16 amino acids long. Turning to this clone: Its specificity is not known.

The receptor was derived from a man in his thirties or forties in good health. The specimen was naive CD4+ T cells sorted from blood. Subset reported: CD45RA+ positively selected. This chain joins TRBV7-2 and TRBJ2-3; D might be TRBD2 (5 bases). In DNA form, the CDR3 reads TGTGCCAGCAGTCGAACGCTACTAGGTGAGGCAGATACGCAGTATTTT. Translation: CASSRTLLGEADTQYF.